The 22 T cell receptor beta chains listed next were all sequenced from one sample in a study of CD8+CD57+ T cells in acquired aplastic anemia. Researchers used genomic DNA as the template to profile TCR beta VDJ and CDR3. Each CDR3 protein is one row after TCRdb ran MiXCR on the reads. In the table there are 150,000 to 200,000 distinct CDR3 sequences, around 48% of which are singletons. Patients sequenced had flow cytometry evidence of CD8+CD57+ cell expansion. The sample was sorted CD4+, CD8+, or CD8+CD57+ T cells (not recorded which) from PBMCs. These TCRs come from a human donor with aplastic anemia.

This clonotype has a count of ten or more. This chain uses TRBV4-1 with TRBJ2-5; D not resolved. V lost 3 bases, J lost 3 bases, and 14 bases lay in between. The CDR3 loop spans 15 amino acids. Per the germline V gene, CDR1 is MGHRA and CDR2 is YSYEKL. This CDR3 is CASSQPDPPEETQYF. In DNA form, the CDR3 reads TGCGCCAGCAGCCAGCCGGATCCGCCGGAAGAGACCCAGTACTTC.

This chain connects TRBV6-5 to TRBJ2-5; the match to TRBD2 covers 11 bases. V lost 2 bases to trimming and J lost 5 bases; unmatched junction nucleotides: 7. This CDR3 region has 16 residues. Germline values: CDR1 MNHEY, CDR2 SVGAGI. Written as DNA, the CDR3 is TGTGCCAGCAGTTACCGGCTAGCGGGAGGCAGGGAGACCCAGTACTTC. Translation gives CASSYRLAGGRETQYF.

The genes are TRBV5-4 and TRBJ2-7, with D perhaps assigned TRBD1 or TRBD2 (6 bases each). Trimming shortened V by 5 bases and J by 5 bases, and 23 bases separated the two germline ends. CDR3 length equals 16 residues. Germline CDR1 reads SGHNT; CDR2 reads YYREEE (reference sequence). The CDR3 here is CASSLDLGQRGHEQYF. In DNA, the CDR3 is TGTGCCAGCAGTTTAGACCTGGGTCAACGGGGGCACGAGCAGTACTTC.

The CDR3 loop reads CASSPRTGNQPQHF. CDR3 nucleotides: TGTGCCAGCAGCCCCCGCACAGGGAATCAGCCCCAGCATTTT. The V call is TRBV2, the J call TRBJ1-5; possibly TRBD1 for D (6 bases). Trimming pared 6 bases from V and 4 bases from J, leaving 13 bases between. Germline lookup yields CDR1 SNHLY and CDR2 FYNNEI. The length of the CDR3 is 14 residues. The full variable domain, its missing parts supplied by reference TRBV2 and TRBJ1-5, is EPEVTQTPSHQVTQMGQEVILRCVPISNHLYFYWYRQILGQKVEFLVSFYNNEISEKSEIFDDQFSVERPDGSNFTLKIRSTKLEDSAMYFCASSPRTGNQPQHFGDGTRLSIL.

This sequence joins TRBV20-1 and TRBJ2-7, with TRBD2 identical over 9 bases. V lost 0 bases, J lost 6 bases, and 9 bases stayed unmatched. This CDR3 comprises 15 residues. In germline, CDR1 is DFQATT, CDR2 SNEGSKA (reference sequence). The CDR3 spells CSARDDWAGGAEQYF. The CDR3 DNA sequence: TGCAGTGCTAGAGACGACTGGGCGGGAGGGGCCGAGCAGTACTTC.

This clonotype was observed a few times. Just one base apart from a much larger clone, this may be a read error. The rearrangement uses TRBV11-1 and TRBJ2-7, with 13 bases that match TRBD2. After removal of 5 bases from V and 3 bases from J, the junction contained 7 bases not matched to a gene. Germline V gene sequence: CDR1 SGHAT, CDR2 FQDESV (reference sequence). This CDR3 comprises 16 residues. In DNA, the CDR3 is TGTGCCAGCAGCACTGGGACTAGCGGGATGGTCTACGAGCAGTACTTC. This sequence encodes CASSTGTSGMVYEQYF.

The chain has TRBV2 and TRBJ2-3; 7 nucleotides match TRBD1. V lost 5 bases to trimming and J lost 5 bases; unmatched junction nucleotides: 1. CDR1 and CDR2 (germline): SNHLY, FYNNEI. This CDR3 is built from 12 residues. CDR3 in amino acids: CASSQGVDTQYF. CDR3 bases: TGTGCCAGCAGTCAGGGGGTAGATACGCAGTATTTT.

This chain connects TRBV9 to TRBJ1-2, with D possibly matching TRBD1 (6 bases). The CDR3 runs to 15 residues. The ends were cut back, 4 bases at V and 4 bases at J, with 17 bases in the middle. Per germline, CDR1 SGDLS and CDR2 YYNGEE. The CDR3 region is CASSPGQGPIYGYTF. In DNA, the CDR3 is TGTGCCAGCAGCCCTGGGCAGGGGCCGATCTATGGCTACACCTTC.

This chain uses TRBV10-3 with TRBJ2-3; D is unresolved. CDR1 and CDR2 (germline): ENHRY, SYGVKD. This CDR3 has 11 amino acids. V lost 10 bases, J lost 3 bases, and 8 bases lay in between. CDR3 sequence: CATQGTDTQYF. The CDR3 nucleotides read TGTGCCACCCAAGGAACAGATACGCAGTATTTT.

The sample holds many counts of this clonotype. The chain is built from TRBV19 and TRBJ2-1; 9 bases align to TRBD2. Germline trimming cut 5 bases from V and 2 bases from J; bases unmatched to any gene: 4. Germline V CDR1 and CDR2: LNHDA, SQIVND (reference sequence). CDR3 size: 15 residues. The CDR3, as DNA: TGTGCCAGTAGTCTCGAGCGGGGGGCCTACAATGAGCAGTTCTTC. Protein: CASSLERGAYNEQFF. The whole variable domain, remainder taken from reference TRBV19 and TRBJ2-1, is DGGITQSPKYLFRKEGQNVTLSCEQNLNHDAMYWYRQDPGQGLRLIYYSQIVNDFQKGDIAEGYSVSREKKESFPLTVTSAQKNPTAFYLCASSLERGAYNEQFFGPGTRLTVL.

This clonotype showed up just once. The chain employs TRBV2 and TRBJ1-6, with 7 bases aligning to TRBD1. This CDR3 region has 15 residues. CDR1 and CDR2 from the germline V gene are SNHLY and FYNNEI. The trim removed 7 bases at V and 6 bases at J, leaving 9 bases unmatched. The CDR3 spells CASILETGINSPLHF. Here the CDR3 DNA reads TGTGCCAGCATTCTGGAGACAGGGATTAATTCACCCCTCCACTTT. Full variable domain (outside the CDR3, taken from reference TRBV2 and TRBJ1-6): EPEVTQTPSHQVTQMGQEVILRCVPISNHLYFYWYRQILGQKVEFLVSFYNNEISEKSEIFDDQFSVERPDGSNFTLKIRSTKLEDSAMYFCASILETGINSPLHFGNGTRLTVT.

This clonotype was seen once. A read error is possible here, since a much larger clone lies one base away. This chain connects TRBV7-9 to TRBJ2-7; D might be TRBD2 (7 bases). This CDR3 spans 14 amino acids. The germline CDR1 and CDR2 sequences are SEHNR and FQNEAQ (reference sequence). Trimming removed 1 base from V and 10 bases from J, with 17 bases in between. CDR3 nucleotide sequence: TGTGCCAGCAGCTTAGGGCGGGGGCGCAGCGATCAGTACTTC. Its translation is CASSLGRGRSDQYF.

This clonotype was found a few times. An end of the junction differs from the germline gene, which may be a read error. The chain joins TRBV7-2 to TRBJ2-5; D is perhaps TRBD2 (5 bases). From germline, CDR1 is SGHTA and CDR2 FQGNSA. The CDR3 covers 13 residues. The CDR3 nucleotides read TGCGCCGGCAGCTTAGCGTTGCTAGAGACCCAGTACTTC. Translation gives CAGSLALLETQYF.

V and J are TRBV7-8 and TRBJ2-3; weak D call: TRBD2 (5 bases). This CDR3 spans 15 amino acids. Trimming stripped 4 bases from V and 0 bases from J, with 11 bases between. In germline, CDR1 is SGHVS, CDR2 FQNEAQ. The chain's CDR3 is CASSSGLGSTDTQYF. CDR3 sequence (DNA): TGTGCCAGCAGCTCAGGACTCGGAAGCACAGATACGCAGTATTTT.

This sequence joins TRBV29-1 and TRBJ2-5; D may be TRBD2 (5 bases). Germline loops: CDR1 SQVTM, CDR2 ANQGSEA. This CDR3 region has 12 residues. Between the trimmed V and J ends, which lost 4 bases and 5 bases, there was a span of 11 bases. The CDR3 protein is CSVGGNGETQYF. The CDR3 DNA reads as TGCAGCGTTGGAGGGAACGGTGAGACCCAGTACTTC.

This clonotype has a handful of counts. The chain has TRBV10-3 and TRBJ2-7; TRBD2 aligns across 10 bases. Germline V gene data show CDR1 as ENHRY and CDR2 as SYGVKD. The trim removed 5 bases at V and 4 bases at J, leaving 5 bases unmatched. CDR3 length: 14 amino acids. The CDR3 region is CAISRLAGAYEQYF. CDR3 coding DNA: TGTGCCATCAGTCGGCTAGCGGGAGCTTACGAGCAGTACTTC.

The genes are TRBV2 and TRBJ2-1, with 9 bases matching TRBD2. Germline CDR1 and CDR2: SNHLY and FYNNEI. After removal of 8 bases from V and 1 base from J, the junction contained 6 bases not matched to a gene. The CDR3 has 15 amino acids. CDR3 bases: TGTGCCAGCCTCCTAGCGGGAACGTCCTACAATGAGCAGTTCTTC. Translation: CASLLAGTSYNEQFF.

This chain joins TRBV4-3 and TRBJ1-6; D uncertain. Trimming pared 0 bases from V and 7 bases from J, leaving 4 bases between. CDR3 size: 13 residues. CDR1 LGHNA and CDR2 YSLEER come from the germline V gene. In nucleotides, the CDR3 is TGCGCCAGCAGCCAAGATGAGAATTCACCCCTCCACTTT. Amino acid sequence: CASSQDENSPLHF.

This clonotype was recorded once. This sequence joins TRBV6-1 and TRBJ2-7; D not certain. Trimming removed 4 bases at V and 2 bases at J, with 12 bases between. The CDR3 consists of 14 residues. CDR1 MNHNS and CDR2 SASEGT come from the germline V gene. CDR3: CASSVQIRTYEQYF. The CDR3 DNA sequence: TGTGCCAGCAGTGTACAGATCCGAACCTACGAGCAGTACTTC.

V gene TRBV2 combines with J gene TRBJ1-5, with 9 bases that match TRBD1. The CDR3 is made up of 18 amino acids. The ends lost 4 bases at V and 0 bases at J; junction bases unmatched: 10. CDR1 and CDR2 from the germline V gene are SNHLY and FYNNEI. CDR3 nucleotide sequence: TGTGCCAGCAGTGCGGTCGGGCTGGGACAGGGTAGCAATCAGCCCCAGCATTTT. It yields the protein CASSAVGLGQGSNQPQHF.

CDR3 protein: CASSYDGRDIQYF. The DNA for the CDR3 is TGTGCCAGCAGTTACGACGGACGGGACATTCAGTACTTC. The chain combines TRBV6-5 with TRBJ2-4; D not certain. V lost 2 bases and J 8 bases, leaving 10 bases between the germline ends. Germline V gene data show CDR1 as MNHEY and CDR2 as SVGAGI. The CDR3 loop spans 13 amino acids.

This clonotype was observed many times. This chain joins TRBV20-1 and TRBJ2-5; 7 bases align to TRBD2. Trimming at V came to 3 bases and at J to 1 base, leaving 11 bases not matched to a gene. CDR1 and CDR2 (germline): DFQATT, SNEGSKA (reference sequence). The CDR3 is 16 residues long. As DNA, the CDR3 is TGCAGTGCTAGCGATGCCGGCGGGGGACTCCAAGAGACCCAGTACTTC. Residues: CSASDAGGGLQETQYF.